These 21 T cell receptor beta chains came from one sample sequenced in a study of OX40 agonist ivuxolimab in advanced cancers. Some clones are missing from TCRdb's copy, which holds only in-frame ones; the method was immunoSEQ multiplex PCR. The sample lists roughly 100,000 clones; around nine tenths were seen once. The starting material was CD4+ or CD8+ T cells sorted from blood, obtained in a trial of the OX40 agonist ivuxolimab. The receptors stem from an adult with an advanced solid tumor such as melanoma, head and neck, liver or kidney cancer.

This rearrangement joins TRBV7-8 to TRBJ2-7; D not certain. V was pared by 2 bases and J by 2 bases, with 13 bases between. Germline-derived CDR1 and CDR2 are SGHVS and FQNEAQ. The CDR3 length is 15 residues. The CDR3 reads CASSLPKKGTYEQYF. DNA for the CDR3: TGTGCCAGCAGCTTACCCAAGAAAGGGACCTACGAGCAGTACTTC.

This clone was detected once. The genes are TRBV7-3 and TRBJ2-2; 8 bases line up with TRBD2. Losses at the gene ends were 2 bases for V and 8 bases for J; bases not matched to a gene: 7. This CDR3 comprises 15 residues. In germline, CDR1 is SGHTA, CDR2 FQGTGA. Here the CDR3 DNA reads TGTGCCAGCAGCTTAGGGGGACTAGGTGAAGGGGAGCTGTTTTTT. Residues: CASSLGGLGEGELFF. The variable domain in full, with the rest retrieved from reference TRBV7-3 and TRBJ2-2, is GAGVSQTPSNKVTEKGKYVELRCDPISGHTALYWYRQSLGQGPEFLIYFQGTGAADDSGLPNDRFFAVRPEGSVSTLKIQRTERGDSAVYLCASSLGGLGEGELFFGEGSRLTVL.

This chain's CDR3 is CASSSGPSTDTQYF. The CDR3 coding sequence is TGTGCCAGCAGCTCTGGGCCTAGCACAGATACGCAGTATTTT. The chain uses TRBV7-3 and TRBJ2-3, with no clear D. CDR3 length: 14 amino acids. Germline CDR1 reads SGHTA; CDR2 reads FQGTGA. Trimming removed 4 bases from V and 0 bases from J, with 8 bases in between.

The chain uses TRBV7-3 and TRBJ2-2, with 10 bases aligning to TRBD2. CDR3 size: 16 residues. Germline V gene data show CDR1 as SGHTA and CDR2 as FQGTGA. Trimming at V came to 5 bases and at J to 2 bases, leaving 5 bases not matched to a gene. The CDR3 DNA is TGTGCCAGCAGCCCTCGGACTAGCGGAAACACCGGGGAGCTGTTTTTT. Its protein is CASSPRTSGNTGELFF.

Only a few counts were recorded for this clone. The chain uses TRBV7-9 and TRBJ2-7, with a weak D call TRBD1 (5 bases). V was shortened by 3 bases and J by 0 bases, with 9 bases between the two germline ends. The length of the CDR3 is 14 residues. CDR1 SEHNR and CDR2 FQNEAQ come from the germline V gene (reference sequence). The DNA for the CDR3 is TGTGCCAGCAGCTTTTGGGGCGTCTCCTACGAGCAGTACTTC. This gives the protein CASSFWGVSYEQYF.

This clone was detected once. This chain links TRBV7-2 with TRBJ2-7; no clear D gene. The CDR3 is 14 amino acids. Between the trimmed V and J ends, which lost 5 bases and 0 bases, there was a span of 11 bases. Germline V CDR1 and CDR2: SGHTA, FQGNSA. The CDR3 protein is CASSPGVGSYEQYF. In DNA form, the CDR3 reads TGTGCCAGCAGCCCCGGAGTAGGCTCCTACGAGCAGTACTTC. The whole variable domain, remainder taken from reference TRBV7-2 and TRBJ2-7, is GAGVSQSPSNKVTEKGKDVELRCDPISGHTALYWYRQSLGQGLEFLIYFQGNSAPDKSGLPSDRFSAERTGGSVSTLTIQRTQQEDSAVYLCASSPGVGSYEQYFGPGTRLTVT.

This chain links TRBV7-3 with TRBJ2-1; D is ambiguous. From germline, CDR1 is SGHTA and CDR2 FQGTGA. Between the trimmed V and J ends, which lost 4 bases and 5 bases, there was a span of 15 bases. The CDR3 is made up of 15 amino acids. CDR3 residues: CASSSPLSQNNEQFF. CDR3 sequence (DNA): TGTGCCAGCAGCTCACCTTTGAGCCAGAACAATGAGCAGTTCTTC.

The CDR3 nucleotides read TGTGCCAGCAGTTTAGAAGGCACCCGTTGGGCTGAAGCTTTCTTT. Translating gives CASSLEGTRWAEAFF. This rearrangement joins TRBV28 to TRBJ1-1; unclear D gene. The CDR3 extends over 15 amino acids. The germline V gene encodes CDR1 MDHEN and CDR2 SYDVKM. V dropped 2 bases and J dropped 6 bases, with 16 bases sitting between them.

This chain links TRBV6-1 with TRBJ1-2, with D possibly matching TRBD1 (6 bases). Germline V gene lookup returns CDR1 MNHNS and CDR2 SASEGT. Trimming removed 5 bases from V and 3 bases from J, with 10 bases in between. The CDR3 covers 13 residues. The CDR3 sequence: CASSTGTHYGYTF. The CDR3 DNA follows: TGTGCCAGCAGTACCGGGACACACTATGGCTACACCTTC.

The rearrangement uses TRBV6-1 and TRBJ2-3; no clear D. Trimming cost V 6 bases and J 4 bases, with 8 bases left between them. The length of the CDR3 is 12 residues. From germline, CDR1 is MNHNS and CDR2 SASEGT. This CDR3 reads CASSLFADTQYF. The CDR3 region has the DNA TGTGCCAGCAGCCTGTTTGCAGATACGCAGTATTTT.

V is TRBV2 and J is TRBJ1-1, with TRBD1 identical over 7 bases. Germline assignment: CDR1 SNHLY and CDR2 FYNNEI. With V trimmed by 7 bases and J by 1 base, 12 bases remained unmatched. The CDR3 extends over 16 amino acids. This chain's CDR3 is CASIRGIAVRNTEAFF. The CDR3 DNA follows: TGTGCCAGCATCAGGGGGATAGCCGTACGGAACACTGAAGCTTTCTTT.

This chain uses TRBV6-6 with TRBJ2-2, with 7 bases that match TRBD2. Trimming cost V 9 bases and J 4 bases; bases outside gene matches: 5. This CDR3 is built from 13 residues. CDR1 and CDR2 from the germline V gene are MNHNY and SVGAGI (reference sequence). The chain's CDR3 is CASRGVSTGELFF. CDR3 DNA: TGTGCCAGTCGGGGGGTATCCACCGGGGAGCTGTTTTTT.

The chain carries TRBV7-3 and TRBJ2-1; 12 nucleotides agree with TRBD2. Trimming took 6 bases from V and 6 from J; bases not matched to a gene: 6. There are 15 residues in the CDR3. Germline lookup yields CDR1 SGHTA and CDR2 FQGTGA. The chain's CDR3 is CASSPTSGRSNEQFF. The CDR3 DNA reads TGTGCCAGCAGTCCGACTAGCGGGAGATCCAATGAGCAGTTCTTC.

The chain joins TRBV11-2 to TRBJ2-3; D perhaps matches TRBD2 (6 bases). This CDR3 spans 14 amino acids. V lost 5 bases and J 5 bases, leaving 14 bases between the germline ends. From germline, CDR1 is SGHAT and CDR2 FQNNGV. CDR3 DNA: TGTGCCAGCAGCACCGCGGGACCCGGAGATACGCAGTATTTT. This codes for CASSTAGPGDTQYF. The entire variable domain, with the rest obtained from reference TRBV11-2 and TRBJ2-3, is as follows: EAGVAQSPRYKIIEKRQSVAFWCNPISGHATLYWYQQILGQGPKLLIQFQNNGVVDDSQLPKDRFSAERLKGVDSTLKIQPAKLEDSAVYLCASSTAGPGDTQYFGPGTRLTVL.

This clone was counted only a few times. J is TRBJ2-7 and V is TRBV19; a possible D gene is TRBD1 (7 bases). The CDR3 consists of 16 residues. Germline V gene sequence: CDR1 LNHDA, CDR2 SQIVND (reference sequence). Between the trimmed V and J ends, which lost 4 bases and 4 bases, there was a span of 20 bases. DNA for the CDR3: TGTGCCAGTAGTAATTCCGGCGGGACAGCTAAATACGAGCAGTACTTC. Translated: CASSNSGGTAKYEQYF.

The DNA for the CDR3 is TGTGCCAGCAGCTTCGGGACTAGCGGGAGTTATGAGCAGTTCTTC. This sequence encodes CASSFGTSGSYEQFF. The rearrangement links TRBV11-2 to TRBJ2-1, with 14 bases lining up with TRBD2. The V and J ends lost 3 bases and 8 bases, in that order; junction bases with no gene match: 3. The V gene's germline CDR1 is SGHAT and CDR2 FQNNGV. This CDR3 comprises 15 residues.

The chain employs TRBV29-1 and TRBJ2-2; possible D gene TRBD1, 6 bases. V lost 6 bases and J lost 7, with 15 bases in between. The CDR3 is 13 amino acids. Germline values: CDR1 SQVTM, CDR2 ANQGSEA. DNA of the CDR3: TGCAGCGTCTCCGGGACACCCGGCGGGGAGCTGTTTTTT. Its protein product is CSVSGTPGGELFF.

This chain connects TRBV5-4 to TRBJ2-2; either TRBD1 or TRBD2 may fit D (5 bases each). The V gene lost 4 bases and the J gene lost 2 bases, with 15 bases spanning the gap. The CDR3 runs 16 residues. CDR1 is SGHNT, CDR2 YYREEE, per germline (reference sequence). The CDR3: CASSKGTELNTGELFF. CDR3 DNA: TGTGCCAGCAGCAAGGGGACGGAATTAAACACCGGGGAGCTGTTTTTT.

Points on this clone: Other DNA sequences in this specimen translate into the identical CDR3. This chain connects TRBV30 to TRBJ2-3; D is uncertain. Germline CDR1 is GTSNPN and CDR2 is SVGIG (reference sequence). With 0 bases removed from V and 2 bases from J, the gap between germline ends came to 12 bases. The CDR3 runs 15 residues. CDR3 protein: CAWSVGRTNTDTQYF. The CDR3 nucleotides read TGTGCCTGGAGTGTAGGGCGGACGAACACAGATACGCAGTATTTT.

J is TRBJ2-2 and V is TRBV30, with unresolved D. V was shortened by 4 bases and J by 4 bases, with 10 bases between the two germline ends. Germline V gene lookup returns CDR1 GTSNPN and CDR2 SVGIG (reference sequence). The CDR3 sequence is 13 residues long. CDR3: CAWNTISTGELFF. The CDR3 DNA reads as TGTGCCTGGAATACGATTAGCACCGGGGAGCTGTTTTTT.

The chain combines TRBV19 with TRBJ1-1, with 7 bases fitting TRBD1. The V gene end was trimmed by 6 bases and the J gene end by 3 bases; junction bases not matched to a gene: 13. Per germline, CDR1 LNHDA and CDR2 SQIVND (reference sequence). The length of the CDR3 is 16 residues. The CDR3 nucleotides read TGTGCCAGTAGCAAGGGACAGAGTTTTCGTGACACTGAAGCTTTCTTT. Amino acid sequence: CASSKGQSFRDTEAFF.